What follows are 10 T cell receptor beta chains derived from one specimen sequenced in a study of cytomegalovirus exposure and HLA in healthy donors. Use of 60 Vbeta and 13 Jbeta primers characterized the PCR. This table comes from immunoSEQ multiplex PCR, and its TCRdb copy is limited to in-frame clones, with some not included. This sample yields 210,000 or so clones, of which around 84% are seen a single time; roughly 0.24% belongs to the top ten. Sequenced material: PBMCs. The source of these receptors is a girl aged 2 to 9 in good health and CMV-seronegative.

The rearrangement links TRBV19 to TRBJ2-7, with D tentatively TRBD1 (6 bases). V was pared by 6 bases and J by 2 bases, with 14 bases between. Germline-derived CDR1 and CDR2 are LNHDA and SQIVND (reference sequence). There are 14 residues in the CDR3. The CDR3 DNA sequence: TGTGCCAGTAGCGAACTACAGGGAACCTACGAGCAGTACTTC. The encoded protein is CASSELQGTYEQYF. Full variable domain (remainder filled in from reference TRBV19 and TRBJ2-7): DGGITQSPKYLFRKEGQNVTLSCEQNLNHDAMYWYRQDPGQGLRLIYYSQIVNDFQKGDIAEGYSVSREKKESFPLTVTSAQKNPTAFYLCASSELQGTYEQYFGPGTRLTVT.

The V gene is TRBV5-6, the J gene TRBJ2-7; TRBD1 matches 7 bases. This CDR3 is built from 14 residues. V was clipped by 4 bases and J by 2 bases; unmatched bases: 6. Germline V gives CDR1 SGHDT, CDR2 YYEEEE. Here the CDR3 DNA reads TGTGCCAGCAGCCGGGGACAGTCCCCCTACGAGCAGTACTTC. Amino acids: CASSRGQSPYEQYF.

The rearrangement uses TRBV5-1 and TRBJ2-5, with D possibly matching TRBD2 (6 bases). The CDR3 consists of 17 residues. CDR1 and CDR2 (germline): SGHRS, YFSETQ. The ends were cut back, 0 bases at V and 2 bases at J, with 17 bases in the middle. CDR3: CASSLARHLEGQETQYF. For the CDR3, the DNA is TGCGCCAGCAGCTTGGCCCGGCATCTGGAGGGACAAGAGACCCAGTACTTC.

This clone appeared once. CDR3 region: CASRLGNTEAFF. CDR3 DNA: TGTGCCAGCAGACTAGGGAACACTGAAGCTTTCTTT. This sequence joins TRBV6-5 and TRBJ1-1; D is uncertain. Per germline, CDR1 MNHEY and CDR2 SVGAGI. This CDR3 comprises 12 residues. V lost 6 bases, J lost 1 base, and 6 bases lay in between.

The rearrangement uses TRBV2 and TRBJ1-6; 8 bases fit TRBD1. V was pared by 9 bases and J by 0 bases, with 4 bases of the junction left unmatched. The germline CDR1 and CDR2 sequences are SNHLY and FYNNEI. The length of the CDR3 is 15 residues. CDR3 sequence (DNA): TGTGCCAGTAGACAGGGGAGCTCCTATAATTCACCCCTCCACTTT. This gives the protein CASRQGSSYNSPLHF.

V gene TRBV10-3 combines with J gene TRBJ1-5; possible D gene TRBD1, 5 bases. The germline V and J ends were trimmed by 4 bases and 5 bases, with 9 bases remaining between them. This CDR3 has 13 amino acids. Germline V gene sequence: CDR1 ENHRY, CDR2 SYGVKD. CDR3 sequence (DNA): TGTGCCATCAGTGCAGGGATTTATCAGCCCCAGCATTTT. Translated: CAISAGIYQPQHF.

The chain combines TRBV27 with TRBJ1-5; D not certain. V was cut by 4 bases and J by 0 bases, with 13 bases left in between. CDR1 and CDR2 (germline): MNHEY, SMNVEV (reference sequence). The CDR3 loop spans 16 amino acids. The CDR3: CASSSTSTYSNQPQHF. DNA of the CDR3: TGTGCCAGCAGTTCCACTTCCACTTATAGCAATCAGCCCCAGCATTTT.

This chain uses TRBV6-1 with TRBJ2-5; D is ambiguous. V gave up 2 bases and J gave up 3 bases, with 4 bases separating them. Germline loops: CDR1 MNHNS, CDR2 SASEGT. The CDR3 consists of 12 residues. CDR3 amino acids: CASSELEETQYF. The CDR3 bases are TGTGCCAGCAGTGAACTCGAAGAGACCCAGTACTTC.

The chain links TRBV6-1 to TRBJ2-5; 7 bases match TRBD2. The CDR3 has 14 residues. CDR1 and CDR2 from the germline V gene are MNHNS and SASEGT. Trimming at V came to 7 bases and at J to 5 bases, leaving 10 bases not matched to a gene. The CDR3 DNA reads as TGTGCCAGCATTCGAAGCGGGGCGATGGAGACCCAGTACTTC. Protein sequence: CASIRSGAMETQYF.

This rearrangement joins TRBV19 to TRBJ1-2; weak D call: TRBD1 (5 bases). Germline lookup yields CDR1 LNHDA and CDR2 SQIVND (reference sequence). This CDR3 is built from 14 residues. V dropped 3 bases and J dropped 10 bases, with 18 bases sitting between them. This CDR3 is CASSITGAQVDYTF. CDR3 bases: TGTGCCAGTAGTATCACTGGGGCCCAGGTGGACTACACCTTC.